Sequencing of this TCR beta chain was carried out in a study of CD8 T cells in Susac syndrome. General study points: Regarding the TCR sequencing and HLA analysis, the study admitted that a relatively small number of individuals were involved.

Peripheral blood CD8+ and CD4+ T cells were profiled by TCR beta sequencing. The multiple sclerosis control cohort comprised treatment-naive individuals presenting with stable or active relapsing-remitting disease. Of note for this clonotype: The antigen is undetermined.

Reverse transcription used roughly 0.5 to 1 ug RNA and random hexamers. TCRdb reprocessed the immunoSEQ multiplex PCR reads via MiXCR and lists one record per CDR3 protein. Seen here are about 300,000 distinct CDR3 sequences, approximately 85% observed once, and the top ten hold 0.2% to 0.25%. The CDR3 runs 16 residues. V was pared by 0 bases and J by 3 bases, with 5 bases of the junction left unmatched. Germline V gives CDR1 SQVTM, CDR2 ANQGSEA. The genes are TRBV29-1 and TRBJ2-1; 10 nucleotides match TRBD2. Sample: CD8+ T cells from PBMCs. The clonotype comes from a human donor with multiple sclerosis. Written as DNA, the CDR3 is TGCAGCGTTGAAGACCTGCTAGCGGGAGTCTACAATGAGCAGTTCTTC. This translates into CSVEDLLAGVYNEQFF.